This TCR beta chain derives from a study of graft-versus-host responses after intestinal transplantation. Study-level information: Following induction with anti-thymocyte globulin, all recipients were given tacrolimus and steroids for about 3 years. Overall study findings and caveats: Patients with graft-donor T cell macrochimerism had high graft-versus-host to host-versus-graft clonal ratios in allografts. Investigators detected GvH clones in recipient marrow, with some emerging earlier in ileum or blood.

As concerns this clone: Its antigen is unidentified.

The CDR3 is 14 amino acids. Germline V gene sequence: CDR1 SSHAT, CDR2 FNYEAQ (reference sequence). Losses at the gene ends were 3 bases for V and 7 bases for J; bases not matched to a gene: 7. Profiling relied on immunoSEQ multiplex PCR, and the TCRdb table lists in-frame clones only, not all of them. The table lists about 99,000 clones, about 90% of them singletons. Sample: unstimulated CD4+ T cells sorted from spleen or lymph node cells, taken before intestinal transplant. The chain carries TRBV7-7 and TRBJ2-5; TRBD1 aligns across 8 bases. This clonotype originated in a human donor who received an intestinal transplant. CDR3 protein: CASSLTGELGTQYF. In DNA form, the CDR3 reads TGTGCCAGCAGCTTGACAGGGGAATTGGGGACCCAGTACTTC.